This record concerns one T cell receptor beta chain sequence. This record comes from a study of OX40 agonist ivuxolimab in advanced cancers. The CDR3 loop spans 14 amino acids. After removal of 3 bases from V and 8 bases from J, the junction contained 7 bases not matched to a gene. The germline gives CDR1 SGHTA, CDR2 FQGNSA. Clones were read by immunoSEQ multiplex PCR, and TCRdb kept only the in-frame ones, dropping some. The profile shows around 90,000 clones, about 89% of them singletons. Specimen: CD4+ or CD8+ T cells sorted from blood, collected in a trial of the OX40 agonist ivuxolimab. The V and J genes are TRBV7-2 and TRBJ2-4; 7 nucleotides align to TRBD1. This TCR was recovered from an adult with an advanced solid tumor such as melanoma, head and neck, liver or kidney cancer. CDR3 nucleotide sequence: TGTGCCAGCAGCTTCCAGTACAGGGGAGACATTCAGTACTTC. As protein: CASSFQYRGDIQYF.